Following are 26 T cell receptor beta chains from one sample sequenced in a study of regulatory T cells in long-lasting Graves disease. TCR beta libraries were built with iRepertoire HTBI primers and Arm-PCR of CDR3 regions. TCRdb re-called the multiplex PCR reads with MiXCR, one entry per CDR3 protein. The sample includes under 800,000 distinct CDR3 sequences, 16% seen only once; the top ten take around a sixth. The time point is: newly diagnosed GD, antithyroid drugs for less than 3 months. PBMC-derived RNA was used for the TCR library. This same sample was also taken into another study, of T cells in Graves' hyperthyroidism and ophthalmopathy.

The input for sequencing was peripheral blood mononuclear cells (PBMCs), taken at new diagnosis, from a patient treated with antithyroid drugs. The receptors were sampled from a woman aged 25 to 39 with Graves disease.

This clonotype has at least ten counts. The rearrangement joins TRBV6-1 to TRBJ1-1, with unresolved D. Trimming shortened V by 6 bases and J by 0 bases, and 17 bases separated the two germline ends. The germline V gene encodes CDR1 MNHNS and CDR2 SASEGT. The CDR3 covers 16 residues. The CDR3 coding sequence is TGTGCCAGCAGGCGCCTTAGGCAGCAAATGAACACTGAAGCTTTCTTT. It is translated as CASRRLRQQMNTEAFF.

The gene calls are TRBV10-3 and TRBJ2-4, with D possibly being TRBD2 (5 bases). Germline assignment: CDR1 ENHRY and CDR2 SYGVKD. V lost 3 bases to trimming and J lost 0 bases, with 12 bases between them. The CDR3 totals 16 residues. For the CDR3, the DNA is TGTGCCATCAGTGATAGAGCGGTGGCAGCCAAAAACATTCAGTACTTC. It specifies CAISDRAVAAKNIQYF.

This clonotype was seen a few times. The V call is TRBV19, the J call TRBJ2-3, with D uncertain. The germline V gene has CDR1 LNHDA and CDR2 SQIVND (reference sequence). V was cut by 6 bases and J by 3 bases, with 22 bases left in between. There are 17 residues in the CDR3. The chain's CDR3 is CASSRSWTPQGTDTQYF. The CDR3 nucleotides read TGTGCCAGTAGCCGAAGCTGGACCCCCCAAGGGACAGATACGCAGTATTTT. Complete variable domain (other parts from reference TRBV19 and TRBJ2-3): DGGITQSPKYLFRKEGQNVTLSCEQNLNHDAMYWYRQDPGQGLRLIYYSQIVNDFQKGDIAEGYSVSREKKESFPLTVTSAQKNPTAFYLCASSRSWTPQGTDTQYFGPGTRLTVL.

Ten or more counts support this clonotype. The rearrangement links TRBV5-1 to TRBJ2-3; 7 positions match TRBD1. This CDR3 region has 17 residues. The trim removed 5 bases at V and 4 bases at J, leaving 16 bases unmatched. The germline V gene encodes CDR1 SGHRS and CDR2 YFSETQ. The CDR3 DNA is TGCGCCAGCAGTCAGACAGCTGACAGGGCCCTTCCAGATACGCAGTATTTT. Amino acids: CASSQTADRALPDTQYF.

This clonotype has at least ten counts. The chain joins TRBV28 to TRBJ2-7, with 8 bases identical to TRBD2. The CDR3 sequence is 14 residues long. V lost 6 bases, J lost 4 bases, and 8 bases stayed unmatched. The germline V gene encodes CDR1 MDHEN and CDR2 SYDVKM. The DNA for the CDR3 is TGTGCCAGCAGCCTCCCGGGGGGGGCTTACGAGCAGTACTTC. This sequence encodes CASSLPGGAYEQYF.

Remarks on this clonotype: The junction and the germline gene differ at one end; a read error may be behind it. This sequence joins TRBV20-1 and TRBJ2-4, with D tentatively TRBD2 (5 bases). CDR3 length equals 16 residues. From germline, CDR1 is DFQATT and CDR2 SNEGSKA (reference sequence). Here the CDR3 DNA reads TGCAGTGCTAGAGAATGGGAGACCGTAGCCAAAAGCATTCAGTACTTC. This translates into CSAREWETVAKSIQYF.

The chain joins TRBV3-1 to TRBJ2-3; unclear D gene. This CDR3 region has 15 residues. Looked up from germline, CDR1 is LGHDT and CDR2 is YNNKEL (reference sequence). Trimming took 2 bases from V and 3 from J, leaving 12 bases between them. As DNA, the CDR3 is TGTGCCAGCAGCCAATATTCTACCGGGACAGATACGCAGTATTTT. Its protein is CASSQYSTGTDTQYF.

This rearrangement joins TRBV4-2 to TRBJ2-3; TRBD2 matches at 8 bases. CDR3 size: 15 residues. The trim removed 1 base at V and 9 bases at J, leaving 9 bases unmatched. Germline CDR1 and CDR2: LGHNA and YNFKEQ. CDR3 sequence: CASSQGAGEVNTQYF. The CDR3 DNA reads TGTGCCAGCAGCCAAGGAGCGGGAGAGGTAAACACGCAGTATTTT.

The chain couples TRBV2 to TRBJ1-2; D remains ambiguous. The CDR3 totals 14 residues. Germline assignment: CDR1 SNHLY and CDR2 FYNNEI. Trimming took 6 bases from V and 6 from J, leaving 17 bases between them. CDR3 sequence (DNA): TGTGCCAGCAGCGATTCCGGACTGTCCCATGGCTACACCTTC. It specifies CASSDSGLSHGYTF.

The rearrangement joins TRBV7-9 to TRBJ1-1; the D gene is possibly TRBD1 (6 bases). V was shortened by 5 bases and J by 10 bases, with 23 bases between the two germline ends. The CDR3 runs to 15 residues. Germline V gene lookup returns CDR1 SEHNR and CDR2 FQNEAQ (reference sequence). The CDR3 reads CASSPRISQGEVAFF. In nucleotides, the CDR3 is TGTGCCAGCAGCCCCCGGATTTCACAGGGTGAGGTAGCTTTCTTT. The variable domain in full, completed from reference TRBV7-9 and TRBJ1-1, reads DTGVSQNPRHKITKRGQNVTFRCDPISEHNRLYWYRQTLGQGPEFLTYFQNEAQLEKSRLLSDRFSAERPKGSFSTLEIQRTEQGDSAMYLCASSPRISQGEVAFFGQGTRLTVV.

This clonotype occurred many times. The chain links TRBV7-2 to TRBJ2-7; D may correspond to TRBD1 or TRBD2 (6 bases each). V lost 1 base and J lost 5, with 12 bases in between. Germline V CDR1 and CDR2: SGHTA, FQGNSA. This CDR3 spans 14 amino acids. This CDR3 is CASSLGWGANEQYF. In DNA, the CDR3 is TGTGCCAGCAGCTTAGGTTGGGGGGCCAACGAGCAGTACTTC.

This clonotype was observed many times. The J gene is TRBJ2-7, the V gene TRBV12-3 or TRBV12-4; D not certain. Trimming took 4 bases from V and 4 from J, leaving 8 bases between them. The CDR3 consists of 12 residues. The CDR3 region is CASSSGDYEQYF. The CDR3 DNA sequence: TGTGCCAGCAGTTCTGGGGATTACGAGCAGTACTTC.

The chain links TRBV5-1 to TRBJ2-7, with a weak D call TRBD2 (5 bases). CDR3 length: 16 amino acids. Per germline, CDR1 SGHRS and CDR2 YFSETQ. Trimming cost V 5 bases and J 1 base, with 19 bases left between them. The CDR3 protein is CASSPIAAGSSYEQYF. In DNA, the CDR3 is TGCGCCAGCAGTCCCATCGCGGCGGGTTCATCCTACGAGCAGTACTTC.

Ten or more counts support this clonotype. The rearrangement joins TRBV24-1 to TRBJ2-5; 9 nucleotides agree with TRBD2. The germline V gene has CDR1 KGHDR and CDR2 SFDVKD. The CDR3 is 16 amino acids. V lost 4 bases, J lost 3 bases, and 8 bases stayed unmatched. Written as DNA, the CDR3 is TGTGCCACCAGTGACCCGAATCGCGGGAGGGAAGAGACCCAGTACTTC. It codes for CATSDPNRGREETQYF.

This clonotype appeared once. The chain is built from TRBV20-1 and TRBJ2-2; no definite D call. With 3 bases removed from V and 1 base from J, the gap between germline ends came to 12 bases. The CDR3 extends over 15 amino acids. Germline assignment: CDR1 DFQATT and CDR2 SNEGSKA (reference sequence). The CDR3 DNA reads TGCAGTGCTAGTGAAAGACTTGTGAACACCGGGGAGCTGTTTTTT. As protein: CSASERLVNTGELFF.

This clonotype showed up many times. The chain has TRBV28 and TRBJ2-6; 7 nucleotides align to TRBD1. Germline lookup yields CDR1 MDHEN and CDR2 SYDVKM. The ends lost 2 bases at V and 0 bases at J; junction bases unmatched: 10. The CDR3 totals 19 residues. DNA of the CDR3: TGTGCCAGCAGTTTAACAGGGGCGGCCCGCGGCTCTGGGGCCAACGTCCTGACTTTC. This sequence encodes CASSLTGAARGSGANVLTF.

There are many counts of this clonotype. The chain is built from TRBV5-1 and TRBJ1-1, with unresolved D. The CDR3 consists of 14 residues. CDR1 and CDR2 (germline): SGHRS, YFSETQ. V dropped 1 base and J dropped 6 bases, with 13 bases sitting between them. CDR3 in DNA: TGCGCCAGCAGCTTGAGCGGTCCAGTCCCTGAAGCTTTCTTT. This encodes CASSLSGPVPEAFF.

On this clonotype: Being one base from a much bigger clone, this may be a read error. The CDR3 carries no conserved terminal phenylalanine or tryptophan, so it likely arises from a read error. The chain couples TRBV6-6 to TRBJ1-4; unclear D gene. Germline V gene sequence: CDR1 MNHNY, CDR2 SVGAGI (reference sequence). CDR3 length: 17 residues. The V and J ends lost 0 bases and 0 bases respectively, with 11 bases between them. In nucleotides, the CDR3 is TGTGCCAGCAGTTACTCGGGTTACACCGCAACTAATGAAAAACTGTTTCTT. Translation gives CASSYSGYTATNEKLFL.

This clonotype has ten or more counts. The chain combines TRBV28 with TRBJ1-4; D remains ambiguous. V was clipped by 6 bases and J by 5 bases, with 16 bases between them. The CDR3 runs to 15 residues. Germline CDR1 reads MDHEN; CDR2 reads SYDVKM. CDR3 nucleotides: TGTGCCAGCAGCGAAGGCGGTTTTCGGAATGAAAAACTGTTTTTT. Encoded protein: CASSEGGFRNEKLFF.

The table lists this clonotype with a few counts. The chain has TRBV7-3 and TRBJ1-3, with D hard to call. The CDR3 length is 15 residues. Trimming shortened V by 5 bases and J by 3 bases, and 14 bases separated the two germline ends. CDR1 and CDR2 from the germline V gene are SGHTA and FQGTGA. CDR3 coding DNA: TGTGCCAGCAGCCGAATGACCTCAGGTGGAAACACCATATATTTT. Protein product: CASSRMTSGGNTIYF.

This clonotype was observed a few times. This chain connects TRBV6-1 to TRBJ2-7; unclear D gene. The CDR3 contains 12 residues. The germline CDR1 and CDR2 sequences are MNHNS and SASEGT. The V end lost 10 bases, the J end lost 5 bases, and 15 bases lay between the germline ends. Here the CDR3 reads CAIRVGPNEQYF. The DNA for the CDR3 is TGTGCCATCCGAGTAGGGCCCAACGAGCAGTACTTC.

This chain links TRBV28 with TRBJ2-6; tentatively, D is TRBD2 (6 bases). The CDR3 is 13 amino acids. Trimming took off 8 bases at V and 1 base at J, with 6 bases between the two ends. Germline V gives CDR1 MDHEN, CDR2 SYDVKM. CDR3: CASGGSGANVLTF. The DNA for the CDR3 is TGTGCCAGCGGAGGGTCTGGGGCCAACGTCCTGACTTTC.

This clonotype was found a few times. DNA of the CDR3: TGTGCCAGCAGTTCGGTCGAAGCTCCCCAGCATTTT. It yields the protein CASSSVEAPQHF. This chain joins TRBV28 and TRBJ1-5, with D unresolved. V shed 4 bases and J shed 10 bases, with 11 bases lying between them. The germline gives CDR1 MDHEN, CDR2 SYDVKM. The length of the CDR3 is 12 residues.

The sample holds a few counts of this clonotype. The chain employs TRBV7-9 and TRBJ2-1; TRBD2 matches 8 bases. This CDR3 is built from 17 residues. The trim removed 5 bases at V and 3 bases at J, leaving 12 bases unmatched. The germline V gene encodes CDR1 SEHNR and CDR2 FQNEAQ (reference sequence). As DNA, the CDR3 is TGTGCCAGCAGCGTACTTCGAGCGGGAGTTATCTACAATGAGCAGTTCTTC. This gives the protein CASSVLRAGVIYNEQFF. The full variable domain, completed using reference TRBV7-9 and TRBJ2-1, is DTGVSQNPRHKITKRGQNVTFRCDPISEHNRLYWYRQTLGQGPEFLTYFQNEAQLEKSRLLSDRFSAERPKGSFSTLEIQRTEQGDSAMYLCASSVLRAGVIYNEQFFGPGTRLTVL.

The chain joins TRBV6-2 or TRBV6-3 to TRBJ2-7; 7 positions match TRBD2. After removal of 7 bases from V and 4 bases from J, the junction contained 16 bases not matched to a gene. In germline, CDR1 is MNHEY, CDR2 SVGEGT. The CDR3 consists of 16 residues. The CDR3 sequence is CASKEETGLPFYEQYF. CDR3 bases: TGTGCCAGCAAGGAGGAAACGGGACTACCCTTTTACGAGCAGTACTTC.

This chain joins TRBV12-3 or TRBV12-4 and TRBJ2-3, with 9 bases aligning to TRBD1. The CDR3 has 14 amino acids. Trimming removed 6 bases from V and 3 bases from J; junction bases left unmatched: 4. Here the CDR3 reads CASRGTGRTDTQYF. The CDR3 nucleotides are TGTGCCAGCAGGGGGACAGGGAGGACAGATACGCAGTATTTT.